A selection of T cell receptor beta chains follows, all from one sample in a study of beta chain features in type 1 diabetes. The method was immunoSEQ multiplex PCR; TCRdb's version includes in-frame clones alone and lacks a portion of them. This repertoire shows 600,000 to 700,000 clones, 9.5% to 15% found once; its top ten account for more than 0.1%. Sequenced material: naive CD4+ T cells from blood. These receptors were taken from a man aged 25-45 years with type 1 diabetes. The CDR3 runs from the conserved cysteine through the conserved F or W. The D gene is left open where the match is weak. Part of the rows lack a size; the others show once, few, many or a class for expanded clones.

abundance | d_gene | j_gene | v_gene | CDR3nt | CDR3aa
few | TRBD1 | TRBJ1-2 | TRBV18 | TGTGCCAGCTCACCACCGTTGGGACAGGGGGCACTAAGCGGCTACACCTTC | CASSPPLGQGALSGYTF
NA | TRBD2 | TRBJ2-4 | TRBV28 | TGTGCCAGCAGCCTGACTAGCGGGAAAAACATTCAGTACTTC | CASSLTSGKNIQYF
few | NA | TRBJ1-5 | TRBV4-3 | TGCGCCAGCAGCCAAGATCATCTTCGGGGTAGGGTCACTCAGCCCCAGCATTTT | CASSQDHLRGRVTQPQHF
few | NA | TRBJ2-7 | TRBV5-1 | TGCGCCAGCAGCTTTACAGGGCTGAATGAGCAGTACTTC | CASSFTGLNEQYF
few | NA | TRBJ1-4 | TRBV2 | TGTGCCAGCAGCCCCGTCACGGGGTGGGCTAATGAAAAACTGTTTTTT | CASSPVTGWANEKLFF
few | TRBD1 | TRBJ2-7 | TRBV6-6 | TGTGCCAGCAGTTCCGGGACAGGGACCTACGAGCAGTACTTC | CASSSGTGTYEQYF
few | NA | TRBJ2-7 | TRBV29-1 | TGCAGCGTCTCCGACGGTTACGAGCAGTACTTC | CSVSDGYEQYF
few | NA | TRBJ2-5 | TRBV7-6 | TGTGCCAGCAGCCTCCTGGAGGTCCGTGAGACCCAGTACTTC | CASSLLEVRETQYF
NA | TRBD1 | TRBJ2-2 | TRBV9 | TGTGCCAGCAGCCCCGGGGGACAGGGGACCACCGGGGAGCTGTTTTTT | CASSPGGQGTTGELFF
NA | TRBD2 | TRBJ2-5 | TRBV7-7 | TGTGCTAGCAGCTTAGGCGGGGGTGCGACCCAGTACTTC | CASSLGGGATQYF
few | NA | TRBJ1-2 | TRBV5-4 | TGTGCCAGCAGCTTGCCTTCTCGCCAGGGCCTCGGCTACACCTTC | CASSLPSRQGLGYTF
NA | TRBD2 | TRBJ2-1 | TRBV30 | TGTGCCTGGAGTAAAGGAACGGGGGGGCCCGATGAGCAGTTCTTC | CAWSKGTGGPDEQFF
NA | TRBD1 | TRBJ1-6 | TRBV9 | TGTGCCAGCAGCCCGGGGACAGAAGATAATTCACCCCTCCACTTT | CASSPGTEDNSPLHF
NA | NA | TRBJ1-2 | TRBV11-2 | TGTGCCAGCAGCTTAGAGCGGGTCTCTGGACGTGGCTACACCTTC | CASSLERVSGRGYTF
NA | TRBD1 | TRBJ1-2 | TRBV18 | TGTGCCAGCTCACCGACCTCGGACAGGGGAAACACCTTC | CASSPTSDRGNTF